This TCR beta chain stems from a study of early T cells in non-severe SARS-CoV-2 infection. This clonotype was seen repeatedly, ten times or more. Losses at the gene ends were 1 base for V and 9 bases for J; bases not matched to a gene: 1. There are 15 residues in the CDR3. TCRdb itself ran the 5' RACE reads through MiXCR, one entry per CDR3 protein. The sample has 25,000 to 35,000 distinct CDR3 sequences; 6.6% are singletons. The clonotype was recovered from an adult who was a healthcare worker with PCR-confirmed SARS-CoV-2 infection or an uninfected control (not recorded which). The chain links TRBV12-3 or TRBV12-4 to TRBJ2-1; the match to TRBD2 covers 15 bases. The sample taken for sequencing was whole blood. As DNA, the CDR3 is TGTGCCAGCAGTTTAGGGACTAGCGGGAGGGGTGAGCAGTTCTTC. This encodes CASSLGTSGRGEQFF.